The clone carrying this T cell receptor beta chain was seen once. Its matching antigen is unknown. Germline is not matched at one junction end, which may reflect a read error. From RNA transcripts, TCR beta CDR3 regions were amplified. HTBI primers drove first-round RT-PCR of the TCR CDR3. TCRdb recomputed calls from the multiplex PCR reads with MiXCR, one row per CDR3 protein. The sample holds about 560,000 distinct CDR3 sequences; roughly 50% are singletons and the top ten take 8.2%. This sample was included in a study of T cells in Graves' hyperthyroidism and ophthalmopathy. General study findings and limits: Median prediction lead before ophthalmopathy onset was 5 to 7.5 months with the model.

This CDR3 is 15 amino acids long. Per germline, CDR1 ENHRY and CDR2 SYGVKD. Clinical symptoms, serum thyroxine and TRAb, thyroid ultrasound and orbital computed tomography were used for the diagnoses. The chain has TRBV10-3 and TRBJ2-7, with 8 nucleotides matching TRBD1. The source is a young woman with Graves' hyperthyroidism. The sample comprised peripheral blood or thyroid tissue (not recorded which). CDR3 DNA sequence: TGTGCCAGCAGTTTAGACCGGGACAGGTTTTACGAGCAGTACTTC. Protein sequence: CASSLDRDRFYEQYF.